This T cell receptor beta chain was observed in a study of molecular identifiers for immune sequencing clone quantification. Study observations and caveats: Among some 910,000 naive cells, as was reported, spiked Jurkat TCR RNA from one cell was detectable.

TCRdb re-called the PCR reads with MiXCR, one entry per CDR3 protein. Here the sample spans hundreds of thousands of distinct CDR3 sequences, about 25% being singletons. The V and J ends lost 4 bases and 10 bases respectively, with 14 bases between them. From germline, CDR1 is MNHEY and CDR2 SVGEGT. This CDR3 comprises 14 residues. In regard to this clonotype: The antigen remains undetermined.

Researchers sorted naive CD8 T cells as cells that were CD8+CD4-CCR7+CD45RA+. The sequence derives from a human donor in good health. Some libraries in this study had Jurkat cell RNA spiked in. The material sequenced was naive CD8+ T cells from blood, with Jurkat cell RNA spiked in. Subset: FACS-sorted CD8+CD4-CCR7+CD45RA+ naive T cells. This rearrangement joins TRBV6-2 or TRBV6-3 to TRBJ1-6; possibly TRBD1 for D (5 bases). The CDR3 loop is CASSFDSSHSPLHF. The CDR3 DNA is TGTGCCAGCAGTTTCGACAGCTCACACTCACCCCTCCACTTT.